This entry lists 7 T cell receptor beta chains sequenced from one sample in a study of neurological immune-mediated disorders. Each CDR3 protein is one row after TCRdb ran MiXCR on the 5' RACE reads. The table records more than 75,000 distinct CDR3 sequences, 3% to 4% of them present only once. The specimen was PBMCs. These receptors were obtained from a woman between 45 and 60 years old with multiple sclerosis.

There are many counts of this clonotype. The DNA of the CDR3 is TGTGCCAGCAGTCCCCGTTCCGCTATGCCAAATTCACCCCTCCACTTT. It yields the protein CASSPRSAMPNSPLHF. The chain has TRBV6-5 and TRBJ1-6, with D unclear. V was shortened by 5 bases and J by 7 bases, with 18 bases between the two germline ends. Germline CDR1 reads MNHEY; CDR2 reads SVGAGI. CDR3 length equals 16 residues.

This clonotype was seen ten or more times. The V gene is TRBV5-1, the J gene TRBJ2-3; 7 bases match TRBD2. Germline loops: CDR1 SGHRS, CDR2 YFSETQ. CDR3 size: 15 residues. The ends lost 5 bases at V and 0 bases at J; junction bases unmatched: 6. DNA of the CDR3: TGCGCCAGCAGGCTACTAGCGAGGAGCACAGATACGCAGTATTTT. Translating it yields CASRLLARSTDTQYF.

There are many counts of this clonotype. The V gene is TRBV5-1, the J gene TRBJ1-4, with 10 bases aligning to TRBD1. The CDR3 sequence is 14 residues long. V shed 6 bases, J shed 5 bases, and the junction held 4 bases outside the gene matches. The V gene's germline CDR1 is SGHRS and CDR2 YFSETQ. The CDR3 nucleotides are TGCGCCAGCAACCCGGGACAGGGGAATGAAAAACTGTTTTTT. Its protein product is CASNPGQGNEKLFF.

The chain recombines TRBV10-2 with TRBJ1-1, with D possibly being TRBD1 (5 bases). Germline CDR1 WSHSY, CDR2 SAAADI. V lost 2 bases to trimming and J lost 5 bases, with 12 bases between them. This CDR3 region has 14 residues. The CDR3 is CASSEGTLGTEAFF. CDR3 in DNA: TGCGCCAGCAGTGAGGGGACCCTGGGGACTGAAGCTTTCTTT.

This clonotype was recorded a few times. The chain combines TRBV20-1 with TRBJ2-1; 10 bases line up with TRBD2. The germline CDR1 and CDR2 sequences are DFQATT and SNEGSKA (reference sequence). The CDR3 length is 14 residues. V gave up 4 bases and J gave up 2 bases; unmatched junction bases: 2. The CDR3 DNA reads TGCAGTGCTAATCTAGCGGGGGCCTACAATGAGCAGTTCTTC. Residues: CSANLAGAYNEQFF.

This clonotype was detected ten times or more. This chain uses TRBV20-1 with TRBJ2-3; D might be TRBD1 (6 bases). Trimming stripped 5 bases from V and 1 base from J, with 16 bases between. The germline V gene has CDR1 DFQATT and CDR2 SNEGSKA (reference sequence). This CDR3 region has 15 residues. CDR3 region: CSAAAWGPGTDTQYF. In DNA form, the CDR3 reads TGCAGTGCTGCGGCCTGGGGGCCAGGCACAGATACGCAGTATTTT.

J is TRBJ2-3 and V is TRBV12-3 or TRBV12-4, with D tentatively TRBD2 (5 bases). The CDR3 has 13 amino acids. The V end lost 6 bases, the J end lost 5 bases, and 12 bases lay between the germline ends. DNA of the CDR3: TGTGCCAGCAGGCGGACTGGCAAAGATACGCAGTATTTT. Amino acids: CASRRTGKDTQYF.